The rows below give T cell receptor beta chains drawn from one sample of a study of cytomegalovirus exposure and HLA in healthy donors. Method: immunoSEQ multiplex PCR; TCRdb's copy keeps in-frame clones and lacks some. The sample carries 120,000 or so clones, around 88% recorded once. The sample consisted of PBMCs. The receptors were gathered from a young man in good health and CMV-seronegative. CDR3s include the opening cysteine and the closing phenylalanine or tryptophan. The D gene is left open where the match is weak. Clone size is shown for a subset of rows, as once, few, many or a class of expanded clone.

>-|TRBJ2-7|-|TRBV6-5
CASSYSNGRAYEQYF
TGTGCCAGCAGTTACTCAAACGGCCGGGCCTACGAGCAGTACTTC
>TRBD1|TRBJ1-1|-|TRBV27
CASSGQGELNTEAFF
TGTGCCAGCAGTGGACAGGGGGAATTGAACACTGAAGCTTTCTTT
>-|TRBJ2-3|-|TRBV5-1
CASSRVGTDTQYF
TGCGCCAGCAGCCGGGTCGGCACAGATACGCAGTATTTT
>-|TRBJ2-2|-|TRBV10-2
CAVTQGYDTGELFF
TGCGCCGTGACCCAGGGGTACGACACCGGGGAGCTGTTTTTT
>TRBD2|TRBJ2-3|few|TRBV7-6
CASTTAGDTDTQYF
TGTGCCAGCACCACAGCGGGGGACACAGATACGCAGTATTTT
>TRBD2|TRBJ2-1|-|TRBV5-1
CASTKILTSGGNNEQFF
TGCGCCAGCACCAAAATTCTAACTAGCGGGGGGAACAATGAGCAGTTCTTC
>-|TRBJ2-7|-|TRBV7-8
CASSLDSSYEQYF
TGTGCCAGCAGCTTAGACAGCTCCTACGAGCAGTACTTC
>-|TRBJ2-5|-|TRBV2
CASVGGAQETQYF
TGTGCCAGCGTGGGGGGGGCTCAAGAGACCCAGTACTTC
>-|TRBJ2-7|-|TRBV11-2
CASSSGLLSSYEQYF
TGTGCCAGCAGCTCGGGACTCCTGAGCTCCTACGAGCAGTACTTC
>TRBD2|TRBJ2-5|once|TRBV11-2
CASSYSRTSGVLKAQYF
TGTGCCAGCAGCTACTCACGGACTAGCGGGGTTCTGAAGGCCCAGTACTTC
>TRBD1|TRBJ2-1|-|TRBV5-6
CASSLDRTGGYNEQFF
TGTGCCAGCAGCTTGGATAGGACAGGGGGGTACAATGAGCAGTTCTTC
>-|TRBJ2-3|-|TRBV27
CASSPSYDLTDTQYF
TGTGCCAGCAGCCCTAGTTATGATTTGACAGATACGCAGTATTTT
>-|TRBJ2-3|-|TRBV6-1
CASSESFEGVLYF
TGTGCCAGCAGTGAAAGTTTCGAGGGGGTTCTGTATTTT
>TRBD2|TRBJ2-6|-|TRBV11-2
CASSLRGAGANVLTF
TGTGCCAGCAGCTTACGGGGGGCTGGGGCCAACGTCCTGACTTTC
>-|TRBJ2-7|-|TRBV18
CASSPGGDGSYEQYF
TGTGCCAGCTCACCAGGCGGGGACGGTTCCTACGAGCAGTACTTC
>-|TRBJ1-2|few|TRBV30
CAWFLSYGYTF
TGTGCCTGGTTCCTGAGCTATGGCTACACCTTC
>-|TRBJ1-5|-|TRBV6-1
CASSKGVDSNQPQHF
TGTGCCAGCAGTAAGGGGGTAGATAGCAATCAGCCCCAGCATTTT
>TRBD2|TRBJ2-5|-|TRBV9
CASSPRRTSGETQYF
TGTGCCAGCAGCCCCAGGAGGACTAGCGGAGAGACCCAGTACTTC
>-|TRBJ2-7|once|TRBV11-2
CASRPRIQNGTSYEQYF
TGTGCCAGCAGACCAAGAATCCAAAACGGGACTTCCTACGAGCAGTACTTC
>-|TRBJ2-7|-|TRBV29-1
CSVEQGISEQYF
TGCAGCGTTGAACAGGGGATTTCCGAGCAGTACTTC
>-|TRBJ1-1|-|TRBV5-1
CASSSGIITEAFF
TGCGCCAGCAGTTCAGGGATTATCACTGAAGCTTTCTTT
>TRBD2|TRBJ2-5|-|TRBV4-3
CASSQWRTSPETQYF
TGCGCCAGCAGCCAATGGAGGACTAGCCCGGAGACCCAGTACTTC
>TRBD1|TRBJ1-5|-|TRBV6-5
CASSKGQASNQPQHF
TGTGCCAGCAGCAAGGGACAGGCGAGCAATCAGCCCCAGCATTTT
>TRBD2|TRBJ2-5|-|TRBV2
CASSDHRTSGVGETQYF
TGTGCCAGCAGTGATCATAGAACTAGCGGGGTGGGAGAGACCCAGTACTTC
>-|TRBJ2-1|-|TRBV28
CASLAAYNEQFF
TGTGCCAGCCTAGCAGCCTACAATGAGCAGTTCTTC
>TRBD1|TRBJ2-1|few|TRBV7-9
CASSPGTAFSYNEQFF
TGTGCCAGCAGTCCCGGGACAGCATTCTCCTACAATGAGCAGTTCTTC
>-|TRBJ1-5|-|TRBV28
CASRNNNNQPQHF
TGTGCCAGCAGGAATAACAACAATCAGCCCCAGCATTTT
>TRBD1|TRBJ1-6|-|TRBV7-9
CASSLGGQGLGLRSPLHF
TGTGCCAGCAGCTTAGGGGGACAGGGGCTGGGATTGCGATCACCCCTCCACTTT
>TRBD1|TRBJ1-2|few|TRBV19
CASRRQGAFSGYTF
TGTGCCAGTAGACGACAGGGGGCGTTTTCCGGCTACACCTTC
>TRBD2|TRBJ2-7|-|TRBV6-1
CASSEVIGAGFSYEQYF
TGTGCCAGCAGTGAAGTGATAGGAGCGGGGTTCTCCTACGAGCAGTACTTC
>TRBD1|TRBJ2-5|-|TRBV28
CASSRDREGEETQYF
TGTGCCAGCAGTCGGGACAGGGAGGGAGAAGAGACCCAGTACTTC
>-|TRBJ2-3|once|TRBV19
CASSSSVGTDTQYF
TGTGCCAGTAGTTCGTCGGTGGGCACAGATACGCAGTATTTT
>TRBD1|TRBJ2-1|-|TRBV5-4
CASSSPGQGYNEQFF
TGTGCCAGCAGCTCTCCGGGACAGGGTTACAATGAGCAGTTCTTC
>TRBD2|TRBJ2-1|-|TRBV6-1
CASLAGASYNEQFF
TGTGCCAGCTTGGCGGGAGCCTCCTACAATGAGCAGTTCTTC
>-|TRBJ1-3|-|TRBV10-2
CASSSDTSGNTIYF
TGCGCCAGCAGCTCAGACACCTCTGGAAACACCATATATTTT
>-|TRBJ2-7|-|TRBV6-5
CASSDGISEQYF
TGTGCCAGCAGCGACGGGATTAGCGAGCAGTACTTC
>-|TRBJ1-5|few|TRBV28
CASSFSVQGVQPQHF
TGTGCCAGCAGTTTTTCGGTACAGGGAGTGCAGCCCCAGCATTTT
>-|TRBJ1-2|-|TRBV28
CASSSLRYAGGYTF
TGTGCCAGCAGTTCCCTCCGATACGCCGGTGGCTACACCTTC
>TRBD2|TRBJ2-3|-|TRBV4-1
CASSQLGFRGSGSDTQYF
TGCGCCAGCAGCCAACTTGGATTCCGCGGGAGTGGTTCGGATACGCAGTATTTT
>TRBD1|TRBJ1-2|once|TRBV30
CAWSPMTGVGYTF
TGTGCCTGGAGCCCAATGACAGGGGTGGGCTACACCTTC
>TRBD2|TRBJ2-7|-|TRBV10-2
CASSDSSGSSYEQYF
TGCGCCAGCAGTGATTCTAGCGGGAGCTCCTACGAGCAGTACTTC
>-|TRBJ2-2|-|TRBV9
CASSPNTGELFF
TGTGCCAGCAGCCCAAACACCGGGGAGCTGTTTTTT
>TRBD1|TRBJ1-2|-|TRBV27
CASSNRTGRENGYTF
TGTGCCAGCAGTAACCGGACAGGTCGCGAGAATGGCTACACCTTC
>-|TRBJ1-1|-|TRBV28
CASSPPTGMNTEAFF
TGTGCCAGCAGTCCGCCGACCGGGATGAACACTGAAGCTTTCTTT
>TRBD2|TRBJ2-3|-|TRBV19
CASSISGGGADTQYF
TGTGCCAGTAGTATAAGCGGCGGGGGGGCAGATACGCAGTATTTT
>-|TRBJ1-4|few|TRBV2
CASSEGGQTNEKLFF
TGTGCCAGCAGTGAAGGGGGGCAGACTAATGAAAAACTGTTTTTT
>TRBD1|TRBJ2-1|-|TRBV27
CASSSRQGNEQFF
TGTGCCAGCAGTTCAAGACAGGGCAATGAGCAGTTCTTC
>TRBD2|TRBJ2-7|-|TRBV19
CATKAGGPGEQYF
TGTGCCACCAAAGCGGGAGGGCCTGGCGAGCAGTACTTC
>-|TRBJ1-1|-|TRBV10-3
CAIRPTGGLWIEAFF
TGTGCCATCAGACCCACCGGCGGCCTGTGGATTGAAGCTTTCTTT
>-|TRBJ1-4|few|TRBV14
CAWGGAVNEKLFF
TGTGCCTGGGGGGGGGCCGTTAATGAAAAACTGTTTTTT
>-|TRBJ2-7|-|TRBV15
CATSNELRDTSYEQYF
TGTGCCACCAGCAACGAATTACGGGACACATCCTACGAGCAGTACTTC
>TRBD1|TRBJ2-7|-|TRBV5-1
CASSLAPGQGSYEQYF
TGCGCCAGCAGCTTGGCTCCGGGACAGGGTTCCTACGAGCAGTACTTC
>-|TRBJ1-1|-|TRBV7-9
CASSLGQALEAFF
TGTGCCAGCAGCTTAGGACAGGCGTTGGAAGCTTTCTTT
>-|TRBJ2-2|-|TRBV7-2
CAESTGELFF
TGTGCTGAGAGCACCGGGGAGCTGTTTTTT
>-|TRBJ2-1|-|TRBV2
CASSPRLPRGLNEQFF
TGTGCCAGCAGTCCCCGACTCCCCCGCGGGCTCAATGAGCAGTTCTTC